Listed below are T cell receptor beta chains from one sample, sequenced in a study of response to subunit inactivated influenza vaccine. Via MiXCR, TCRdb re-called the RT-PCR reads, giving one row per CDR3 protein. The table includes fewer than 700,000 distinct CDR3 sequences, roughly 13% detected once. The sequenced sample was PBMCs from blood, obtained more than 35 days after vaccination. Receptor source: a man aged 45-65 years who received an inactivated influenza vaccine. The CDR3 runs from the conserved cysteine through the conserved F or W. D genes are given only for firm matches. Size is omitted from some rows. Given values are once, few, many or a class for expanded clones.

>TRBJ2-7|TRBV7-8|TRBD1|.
CASSLFPGQFFGEQYF
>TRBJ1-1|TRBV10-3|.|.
CATTLQGGNTEAFF
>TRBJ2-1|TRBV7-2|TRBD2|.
CASSFPAGKDEQFF
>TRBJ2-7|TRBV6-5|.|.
CASSYSVGRVSYEQYF
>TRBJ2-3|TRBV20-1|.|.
CSARDLRDTDTQYF
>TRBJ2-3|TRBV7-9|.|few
CASSFPPQSSTDTQYF
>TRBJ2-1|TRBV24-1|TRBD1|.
CATSGQGIPSYNEQFF
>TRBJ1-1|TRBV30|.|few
CAWVREFAEAFF
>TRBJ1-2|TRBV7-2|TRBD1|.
CASSSTGSLLYGYTF
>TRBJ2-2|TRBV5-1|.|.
CASSGTTGHGELFF
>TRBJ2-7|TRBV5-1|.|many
CASSLSTRFYEQYF
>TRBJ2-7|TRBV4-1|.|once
CASSPLRIGGSYEQYF
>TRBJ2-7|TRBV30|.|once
CAWSATRPYEQYF
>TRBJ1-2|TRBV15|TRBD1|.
CATSIGQGGLNGYTF
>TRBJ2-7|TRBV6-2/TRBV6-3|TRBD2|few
CASSYAGLGLEQYF
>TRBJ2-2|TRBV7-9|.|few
CASSARATGELFF
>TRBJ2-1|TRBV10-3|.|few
CAIRPEFGNEQFF
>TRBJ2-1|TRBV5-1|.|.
CASSAWTIGYNEQFF
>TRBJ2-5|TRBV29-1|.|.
CSVQGSGETQYF
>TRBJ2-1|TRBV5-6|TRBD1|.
CASSLVARQGIFDNEQFF
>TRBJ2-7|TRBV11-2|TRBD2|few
CASRKPGLGNYEQYF
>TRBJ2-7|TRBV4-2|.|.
CASSQDAGTAREQYF
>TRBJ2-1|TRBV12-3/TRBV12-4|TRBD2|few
CASRGWGTSGNNEQFF
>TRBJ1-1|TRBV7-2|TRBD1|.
CATGQGGLTEAFF
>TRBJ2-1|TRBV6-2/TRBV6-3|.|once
CASSYPGGNEQFF
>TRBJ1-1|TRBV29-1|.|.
CSVQGRYTEAFF
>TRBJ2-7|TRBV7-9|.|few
CASGSGAGEQYF
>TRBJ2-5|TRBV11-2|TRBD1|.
CASSLEAGGTETQYF
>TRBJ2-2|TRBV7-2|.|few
CASSSTETGELFF
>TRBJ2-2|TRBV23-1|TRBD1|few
CASSQSSPGQGPGELFF
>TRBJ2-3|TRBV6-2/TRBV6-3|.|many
CASSYRRTATDTQYF
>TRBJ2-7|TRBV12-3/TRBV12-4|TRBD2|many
CASRRPSGRLYF
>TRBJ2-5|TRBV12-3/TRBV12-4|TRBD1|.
CASSHDRGRETQYF
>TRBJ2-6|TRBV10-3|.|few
CAISEGPSGANVLTF
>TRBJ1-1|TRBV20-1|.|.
CSAQPGGTEAFF
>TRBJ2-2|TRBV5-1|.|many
CASSLERSSGELFF
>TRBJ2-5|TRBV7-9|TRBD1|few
CASSTTGGLETQYF
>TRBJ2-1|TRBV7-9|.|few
CASSPKGSYNEQFF
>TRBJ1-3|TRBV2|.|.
CASRDNRGAKNTIYF
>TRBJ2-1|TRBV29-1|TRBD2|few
CSVEGPPTSGRVHSYNEQFF
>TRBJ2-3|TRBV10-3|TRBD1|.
CAISPGTGLTDTQYF